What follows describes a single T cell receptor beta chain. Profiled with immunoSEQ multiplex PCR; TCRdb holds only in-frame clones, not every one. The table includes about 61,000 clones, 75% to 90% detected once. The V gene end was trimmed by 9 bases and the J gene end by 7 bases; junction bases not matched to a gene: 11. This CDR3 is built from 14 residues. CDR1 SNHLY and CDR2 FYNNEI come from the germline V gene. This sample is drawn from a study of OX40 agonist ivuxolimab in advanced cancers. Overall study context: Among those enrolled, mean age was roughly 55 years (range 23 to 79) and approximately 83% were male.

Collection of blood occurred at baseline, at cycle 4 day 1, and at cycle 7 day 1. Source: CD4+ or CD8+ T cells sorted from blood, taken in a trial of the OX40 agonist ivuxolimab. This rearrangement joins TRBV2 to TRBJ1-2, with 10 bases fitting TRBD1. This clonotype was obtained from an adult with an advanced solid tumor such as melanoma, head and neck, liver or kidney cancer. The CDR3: CASPPGTGVAGYTF. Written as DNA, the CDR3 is TGTGCCAGTCCCCCCGGGACAGGGGTTGCTGGCTACACCTTC.